The entry below gives a single T cell receptor beta chain sequence along with its context. Sequenced by immunoSEQ multiplex PCR; TCRdb stores in-frame clones only, minus some. The table has about 400,000 clones, approximately 90% seen once. This record comes from a study of Ad26.COV2.S vaccination and SARS-CoV-2 variants. Study-level information: By the intramuscular route, Ad26.COV2.S was given once, or twice 56 days apart.

Regarding treatment: about 20 received Ad26.COV2.S at low or high dose, single or two shots; about 5 received placebo; per-sample allocation not given. Sampling happened 63 days after the first vaccine or placebo injection. This CDR3 is 18 amino acids long. Germline V gene lookup returns CDR1 MDHEN and CDR2 SYDVKM. V gave up 3 bases and J gave up 0 bases; unmatched junction bases: 7. Sequenced here: peripheral blood, sampled in a trial of Ad26.COV2.S vaccine versus placebo. The clonotype comes from a person between 18 and 65 years old who received the Ad26.COV2.S COVID-19 vaccine or a placebo. This sequence joins TRBV28 and TRBJ2-1; 11 nucleotides line up with TRBD2. The CDR3 reads CASSLFGTSGSSYNEQFF. The DNA of the CDR3 is TGTGCCAGCAGTTTGTTCGGGACTAGCGGTTCCTCCTACAATGAGCAGTTCTTC.